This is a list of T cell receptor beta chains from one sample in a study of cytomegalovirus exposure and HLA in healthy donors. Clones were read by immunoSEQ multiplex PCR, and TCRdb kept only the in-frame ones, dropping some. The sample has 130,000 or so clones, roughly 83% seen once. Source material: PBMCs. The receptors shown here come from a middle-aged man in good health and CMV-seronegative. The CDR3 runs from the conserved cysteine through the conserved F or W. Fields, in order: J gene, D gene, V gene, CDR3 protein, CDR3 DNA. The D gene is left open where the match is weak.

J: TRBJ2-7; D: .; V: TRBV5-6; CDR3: CASSFRVSASYEQYF; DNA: TGTGCCAGCAGCTTTCGGGTCTCAGCCTCCTACGAGCAGTACTTC
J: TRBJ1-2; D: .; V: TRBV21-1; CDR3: CASSRGDRLNNNYGYTF; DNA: TGTGCCAGCAGCAGAGGGGACAGGCTAAACAATAACTATGGCTACACCTTC
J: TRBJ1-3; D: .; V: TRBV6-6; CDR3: CASNPSGSGNTIYF; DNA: TGTGCCAGCAATCCGTCGGGGTCTGGAAACACCATATATTTT
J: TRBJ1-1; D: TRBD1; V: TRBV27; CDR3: CASSLSTRQGEAFF; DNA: TGTGCCAGCAGTTTATCTACAAGACAGGGTGAAGCTTTCTTT
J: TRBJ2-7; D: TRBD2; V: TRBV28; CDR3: CASTPGRGSYEQYF; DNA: TGTGCCAGCACTCCCGGGAGGGGGTCCTACGAGCAGTACTTC
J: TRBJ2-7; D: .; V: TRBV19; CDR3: CASSKDRDYEQYF; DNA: TGTGCCAGTAGTAAGGACAGAGACTACGAGCAGTACTTC
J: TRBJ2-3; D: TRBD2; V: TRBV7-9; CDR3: CASSPGLAGGTDTQYF; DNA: TGTGCCAGCAGCCCCGGACTAGCGGGAGGCACAGATACGCAGTATTTT
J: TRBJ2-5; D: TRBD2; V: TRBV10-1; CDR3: CASPLSGRWVETQYF; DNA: TGCGCCAGCCCTCTTAGCGGGAGGTGGGTTGAGACCCAGTACTTC
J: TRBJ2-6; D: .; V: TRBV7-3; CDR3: CASSKDTPRRGANVLTF; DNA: TGTGCCAGCAGTAAGGACACTCCCCGGCGGGGGGCCAACGTCCTGACTTTC
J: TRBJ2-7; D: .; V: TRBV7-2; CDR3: CASSLEQSYEQYF; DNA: TGTGCCAGCAGCTTAGAACAGAGCTACGAGCAGTACTTC
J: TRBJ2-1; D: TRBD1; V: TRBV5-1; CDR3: CASSLGQGVYNEQFF; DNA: TGCGCCAGCAGCTTGGGGCAGGGGGTCTACAATGAGCAGTTCTTC
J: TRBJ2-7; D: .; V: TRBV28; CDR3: CASSTWPYEQYF; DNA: TGTGCCAGCAGTACGTGGCCGTACGAGCAGTACTTC
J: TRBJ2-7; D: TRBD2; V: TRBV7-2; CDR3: CASSLSAGSQYEQYF; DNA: TGTGCCAGCAGCTTATCAGCGGGAAGTCAGTACGAGCAGTACTTC